This T cell receptor beta chain is drawn from a study of T cell responses to AZD1222 COVID-19 vaccine. Here immunoSEQ multiplex PCR was the method, and the copy in TCRdb shows in-frame clones only, minus some. The sample includes 95,000 to 110,000 clones, roughly 87% of them seen just once. This receptor was obtained from an adult in good health. This sample comprised peripheral blood, obtained on day 0 of AZD1222 vaccination.

CDR3 DNA sequence: TGTGCCAGCACCTACCTCGGGAGGGGTTTCACTGAAGCTTTCTTT. Its protein is CASTYLGRGFTEAFF. V gene TRBV13 combines with J gene TRBJ1-1, with D perhaps TRBD1 (5 bases). The CDR3 is 15 amino acids. Deletions cut 7 bases from V and 4 bases from J, with 19 bases between. Germline assignment: CDR1 PRHDT and CDR2 FYEKMQ (reference sequence).